One sample yielded the 24 T cell receptor beta chains listed below, sequenced in a study of read filtering for tumor transcriptome and immune sequencing. From around 440 ng of RNA, a library with molecular barcoded alpha/delta and beta/gamma adaptors was made. TCRdb passed the reads through MiXCR, listing each CDR3 protein once. The sample records 57,000 or so distinct CDR3 sequences, roughly 19% being singletons. The sample taken for sequencing was a population of CD138-negative cells sorted from bone marrow. The receptor source for this set is a donor at least 40 years old with multiple myeloma.

The chain joins TRBV7-2 to TRBJ2-7, with D possibly being TRBD1 or TRBD2 (5 bases each). V was trimmed by 5 bases and J by 0 bases, leaving 11 bases between them. Germline V gene lookup returns CDR1 SGHTA and CDR2 FQGNSA. There are 14 residues in the CDR3. The CDR3 protein is CASSPGPHSYEQYF. The CDR3 coding sequence is TGTGCCAGCAGCCCGGGACCGCACTCCTACGAGCAGTACTTC.

This clonotype was observed many times. V gene TRBV7-3 combines with J gene TRBJ2-3, with D perhaps TRBD2 (6 bases). Looked up from germline, CDR1 is SGHTA and CDR2 is FQGTGA. Trimming removed 8 bases at V and 7 bases at J, with 16 bases between. The CDR3 covers 13 residues. The CDR3 is CASASEGSNTQYF. In DNA, the CDR3 is TGTGCCAGCGCCTCGGAGGGTTCAAATACGCAGTATTTT.

With regard to this clonotype: At one boundary the junction diverges from the germline segment, which might be a read error. The chain recombines TRBV6-6 with TRBJ2-6; 12 bases agree with TRBD2. The CDR3 totals 19 residues. CDR1 is MNHNY, CDR2 SVGAGI, per germline (reference sequence). The CDR3 DNA follows: TGTGCCGGCAGACCGCCCCCGGCTAGCGGGAGGGCCGGGGCCAACGTCCTGACTTTC. This codes for CAGRPPPASGRAGANVLTF.

This clonotype was counted at least ten times. The gene calls are TRBV7-2 and TRBJ2-1; 10 bases are a match to TRBD2. CDR3 length: 16 residues. CDR1 is SGHTA, CDR2 FQGNSA, per germline. The junction had 0 bases not matched to a gene; V was cut back by 1 base and J by 0 bases. This CDR3 reads CASSLVAGGSYNEQFF. The CDR3 region has the DNA TGTGCCAGCAGCTTAGTAGCGGGGGGCTCCTACAATGAGCAGTTCTTC.

With respect to this clonotype: This may be a read error, as it is one base from a much larger clone. V is TRBV10-3 and J is TRBJ1-4, with D perhaps TRBD1 (6 bases). The CDR3 runs to 15 residues. Per the germline V gene, CDR1 is ENHRY and CDR2 is SYGVKD. CDR3 sequence: CAISEPGATNEKLYF. CDR3 nucleotide sequence: TGTGCCATCAGTGAGCCGGGGGCAACTAATGAAAAACTGTATTTT.

This clonotype was recorded a few times. The V gene is TRBV5-6, the J gene TRBJ1-1; D remains ambiguous. Germline V gives CDR1 SGHDT, CDR2 YYEEEE. V was shortened by 2 bases and J by 1 base, with 12 bases between the two germline ends. CDR3 length: 15 residues. The CDR3 protein is CASSLPTKPNTEAFF. The CDR3 DNA sequence: TGTGCCAGCAGCTTACCTACAAAGCCGAACACTGAAGCTTTCTTT.

The CDR3 coding sequence is TGTGCCAGCAGCTCCGGCGGGCTCGGGCACGATGAGCAGTTCTTC. Its protein is CASSSGGLGHDEQFF. The genes are TRBV7-3 and TRBJ2-1, with D maybe TRBD2 (5 bases). The length of the CDR3 is 15 residues. Germline V gene sequence: CDR1 SGHTA, CDR2 FQGTGA. The V and J ends lost 4 bases and 8 bases respectively, with 18 bases between them.

This clonotype was seen ten or more times. This chain connects TRBV20-1 to TRBJ2-5; the match to TRBD2 covers 9 bases. Germline lookup yields CDR1 DFQATT and CDR2 SNEGSKA (reference sequence). CDR3 length equals 15 residues. The V and J ends lost 6 bases and 2 bases, in that order; junction bases with no gene match: 10. CDR3 sequence reads: CSASGLAWVQETQYF. CDR3 coding DNA: TGCAGTGCCTCCGGACTAGCGTGGGTTCAAGAGACCCAGTACTTC.

There are many counts of this clonotype. This chain joins TRBV18 and TRBJ2-6; D is unclear. V lost 3 bases and J lost 0, with 12 bases in between. Per germline, CDR1 KGHSH and CDR2 LQKENI. This CDR3 spans 17 amino acids. CDR3 nucleotide sequence: TGTGCCAGCTCACCTTCGGACGGGCGCTCTGGGGCCAACGTCCTGACTTTC. Amino acid sequence: CASSPSDGRSGANVLTF.

In this sample, this clonotype turned up many times. The chain is built from TRBV5-1 and TRBJ2-1, with 7 bases aligning to TRBD2. The length of the CDR3 is 15 residues. The junction had 5 bases not matched to a gene; V was cut back by 4 bases and J by 1 base. Germline values: CDR1 SGHRS, CDR2 YFSETQ. Here the CDR3 reads CASSPSGTSYNEQFF. In DNA form, the CDR3 reads TGCGCCAGCAGCCCGAGCGGGACTTCCTACAATGAGCAGTTCTTC. Full variable domain (missing parts from reference TRBV5-1 and TRBJ2-1): KAGVTQTPRYLIKTRGQQVTLSCSPISGHRSVSWYQQTPGQGLQFLFEYFSETQRNKGNFPGRFSGRQFSNSRSEMNVSTLELGDSALYLCASSPSGTSYNEQFFGPGTRLTVL.

Ten or more counts support this clonotype. The V and J genes are TRBV29-1 and TRBJ2-7, with 10 nucleotides matching TRBD2. Per germline, CDR1 SQVTM and CDR2 ANQGSEA. This CDR3 comprises 15 residues. V shed 5 bases and J 0 bases; nucleotides not matched to a gene: 7. For the CDR3, the DNA is TGCAGCGTTCTAAGCGGGAGGGTTAGCTCCTACGAGCAGTACTTC. As protein: CSVLSGRVSSYEQYF.

Concerning this clonotype itself: The CDR3 does not end in the conserved phenylalanine or tryptophan, so this is likely a read error. V and J are TRBV29-1 and TRBJ2-7; D gene ambiguous. Germline-derived CDR1 and CDR2 are SQVTM and ANQGSEA. CDR3 size: 12 residues. V gave up 3 bases and J gave up 4 bases, with 10 bases separating them. CDR3: CSVEGDPYEQYL. The CDR3 DNA follows: TGCAGCGTTGAGGGTGATCCGTACGAGCAGTACTTA.

Many counts were recorded for this clonotype. This sequence joins TRBV20-1 and TRBJ2-7; TRBD1 aligns across 7 bases. CDR1 DFQATT and CDR2 SNEGSKA come from the germline V gene (reference sequence). The CDR3 has 14 residues. V lost 4 bases to trimming and J lost 3 bases; unmatched junction nucleotides: 9. The CDR3 bases are TGCAGTGCTACAATACAGGGGTCGAGCTACGAGCAGTACTTC. It codes for CSATIQGSSYEQYF.

Ten or more counts support this clonotype. The chain has TRBV4-2 and TRBJ2-3; 9 nucleotides align to TRBD1. CDR3 length: 14 residues. Trimming took 4 bases from V and 3 from J; bases not matched to a gene: 2. The germline V gene encodes CDR1 LGHNA and CDR2 YNFKEQ. CDR3 sequence reads: CASSPGQGTDTQYF. The DNA for the CDR3 is TGTGCCAGCAGCCCGGGACAGGGAACAGATACGCAGTATTTT.

Note on this clonotype: This may be a read error: a much more frequent sequence differs by one nucleotide. This sequence joins TRBV5-4 and TRBJ1-1; D uncertain. Trimming stripped 4 bases from V and 4 bases from J, with 17 bases between. The germline V gene encodes CDR1 SGHNT and CDR2 YYREEE (reference sequence). The CDR3 length is 15 residues. The CDR3 here is CASSQDGVGGTEAFF. CDR3 nucleotide sequence: TGTGCCAGCAGCCAGGACGGGGTCGGTGGCACTGAAGCTTTCTTT.

A note on this clonotype: Mismatch with germline at one junction end may stem from a read error. This chain connects TRBV5-1 to TRBJ2-5, with 10 bases lining up with TRBD2. CDR1 and CDR2 (germline): SGHRS, YFSETQ. This CDR3 contains 15 residues. CDR3 amino acids: CAGSSSGRATETQYF. CDR3 nucleotide sequence: TGCGCCGGCAGCTCAAGCGGGAGGGCCACAGAGACCCAGTACTTC.

This clonotype came up many times. This chain joins TRBV12-3 or TRBV12-4 and TRBJ1-6, with D uncertain. The CDR3 totals 14 residues. Trimming took 3 bases from V and 6 from J, leaving 9 bases between them. The CDR3 is CASSFGRSNSPLHF. As DNA, the CDR3 is TGTGCCAGCAGTTTTGGACGGTCTAATTCACCCCTCCACTTT.

This clonotype was seen ten or more times. The genes are TRBV5-1 and TRBJ2-5; D is unclear. The CDR3 loop spans 13 amino acids. The germline V gene encodes CDR1 SGHRS and CDR2 YFSETQ. V dropped 2 bases and J dropped 5 bases, with 10 bases sitting between them. In nucleotides, the CDR3 is TGCGCCAGCAGCTTCACCGACGGCGAGACCCAGTACTTC. Protein product: CASSFTDGETQYF.

This clonotype was picked up many times. This rearrangement joins TRBV29-1 to TRBJ2-2; TRBD1 agrees at 8 bases. The germline CDR1 and CDR2 sequences are SQVTM and ANQGSEA. The V gene end was trimmed by 2 bases and the J gene end by 6 bases; junction bases not matched to a gene: 8. The CDR3 has 15 residues. The CDR3 region has the DNA TGCAGCGTTGAACCGAGGACAGGGATCTCCGGGGAGCTGTTTTTT. Its protein is CSVEPRTGISGELFF.

This clonotype was observed a few times. The chain uses TRBV4-2 and TRBJ2-5, with D maybe TRBD2 (6 bases). Germline V CDR1 and CDR2: LGHNA, YNFKEQ. Trimming took off 0 bases at V and 5 bases at J, with 16 bases between the two ends. The CDR3 length is 16 residues. CDR3 DNA sequence: TGTGCCAGCAGCCAAGATCTCGGGAGCTCTTGGGAGACCCAGTACTTC. Amino acids: CASSQDLGSSWETQYF.

Worth noting for this clonotype: In this CDR3 the conserved last residue, phenylalanine or tryptophan, is missing, so a read error is likely. The chain has TRBV7-3 and TRBJ2-1, with TRBD1 matching over 7 bases. Trimming cost V 6 bases and J 10 bases; bases outside gene matches: 9. The germline V gene has CDR1 SGHTA and CDR2 FQGTGA. The CDR3 is 13 amino acids. CDR3 region: CASSPDRIEEQFS. CDR3 DNA sequence: TGTGCCAGCAGTCCGGACAGGATTGAGGAGCAGTTCTCC.

The rearrangement uses TRBV5-5 and TRBJ2-1, with D possibly matching TRBD2 (6 bases). The CDR3 length is 15 residues. V lost 9 bases and J 9 bases, leaving 25 bases between the germline ends. CDR1 is SGHKS and CDR2 is YYEKEE in the germline V gene (reference sequence). Written as DNA, the CDR3 is TGTGCCACCCATCCCGCCCCTAGACTAGTAGGTGAGCAGTTCTTC. This encodes CATHPAPRLVGEQFF.

This clonotype was seen a single time. This clone may be a read error of a much larger clone one base away. The CDR3 DNA sequence: TGTGCCAGCGAGTGGGGACAGGGGGACACCGGGGAGCTGTTTTTT. It encodes CASEWGQGDTGELFF. V is TRBV6-1 and J is TRBJ2-2; TRBD1 agrees at 11 bases. There are 15 residues in the CDR3. In germline, CDR1 is MNHNS, CDR2 SASEGT. The V segment lost 8 bases and the J segment 3 bases; nucleotides outside the gene matches: 5.

This chain uses TRBV20-1 with TRBJ1-2; the D is unclear. The CDR3 extends over 13 amino acids. V dropped 6 bases and J dropped 4 bases, with 15 bases sitting between them. Germline-derived CDR1 and CDR2 are DFQATT and SNEGSKA (reference sequence). The CDR3 region is CSASPPRAYGYTF. CDR3 nucleotide sequence: TGCAGTGCCTCCCCCCCCCGAGCCTATGGCTACACCTTC.